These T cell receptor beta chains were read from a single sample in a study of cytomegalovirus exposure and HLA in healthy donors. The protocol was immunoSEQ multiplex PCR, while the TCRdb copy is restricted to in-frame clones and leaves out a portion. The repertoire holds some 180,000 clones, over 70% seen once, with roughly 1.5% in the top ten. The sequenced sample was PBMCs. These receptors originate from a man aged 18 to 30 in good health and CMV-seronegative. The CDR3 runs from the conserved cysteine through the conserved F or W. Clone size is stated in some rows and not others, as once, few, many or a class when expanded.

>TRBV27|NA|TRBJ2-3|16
CASSLRPRGLADTQYF
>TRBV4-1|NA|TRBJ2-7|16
CASSQGSGTGGYEQYF
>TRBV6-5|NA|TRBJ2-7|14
CATTSGTLSYEQYF
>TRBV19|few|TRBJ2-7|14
CASSTGFDAYEQYF
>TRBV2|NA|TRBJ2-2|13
CASLRETTGELFF
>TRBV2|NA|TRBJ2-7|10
CASIGYEQYF
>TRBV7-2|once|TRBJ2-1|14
CASSLAGGAGEQFF
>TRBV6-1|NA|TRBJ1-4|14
CASSEGQGSEKLFF
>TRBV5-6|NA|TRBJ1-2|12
CASSLGQGGYTF
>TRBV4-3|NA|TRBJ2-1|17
CASSQDQYGGAGNEQFF
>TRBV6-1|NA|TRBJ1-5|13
CAGTGGNNQPQHF
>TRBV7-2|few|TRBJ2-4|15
CASSAHRGTKNIQYF
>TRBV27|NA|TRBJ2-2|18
CASSYRPGLARGTGELFF
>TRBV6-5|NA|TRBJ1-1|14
CASRTGRWNTEAFF
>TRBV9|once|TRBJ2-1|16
CASSGVAGHAGNEQFF